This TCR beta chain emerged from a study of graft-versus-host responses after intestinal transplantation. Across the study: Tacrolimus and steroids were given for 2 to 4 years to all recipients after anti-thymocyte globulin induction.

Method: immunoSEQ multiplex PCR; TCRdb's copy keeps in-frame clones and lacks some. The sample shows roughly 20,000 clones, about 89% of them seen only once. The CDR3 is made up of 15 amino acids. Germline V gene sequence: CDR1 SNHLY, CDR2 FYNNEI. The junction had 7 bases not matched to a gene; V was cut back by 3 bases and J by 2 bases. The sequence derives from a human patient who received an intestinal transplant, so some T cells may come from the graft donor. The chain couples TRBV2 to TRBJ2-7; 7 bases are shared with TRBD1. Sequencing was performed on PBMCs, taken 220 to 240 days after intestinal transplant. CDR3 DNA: TGTGCCAGCAGTGAGGATAGGGGGCTCCCCTACGAGCAGTACTTC. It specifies CASSEDRGLPYEQYF.